A single sample is the source of the 28 T cell receptor beta chains below, sequenced in a study of cytomegalovirus exposure and HLA in healthy donors. Amplification used 60 Vbeta primers and 13 Jbeta primers. Some clones are missing from TCRdb's copy, which holds only in-frame ones; the method was immunoSEQ multiplex PCR. In the table there are about 150,000 clones, 79% of which are singletons. Sequencing was carried out using PBMCs. Receptors were obtained from a male donor in good health and CMV-seronegative.

This clone has just a few counts. The chain combines TRBV2 with TRBJ1-1, with D maybe TRBD1 (5 bases). Germline loops: CDR1 SNHLY, CDR2 FYNNEI. This CDR3 contains 13 residues. Trimming took 7 bases from V and 1 from J, leaving 10 bases between them. In DNA, the CDR3 is TGTGCCAGCATGGGGGAGGGGAACACTGAAGCTTTCTTT. Residues: CASMGEGNTEAFF.

This clone turned up a few times. The chain combines TRBV10-3 with TRBJ1-5; 7 bases are shared with TRBD1. Germline V gene sequence: CDR1 ENHRY, CDR2 SYGVKD. Trimming cost V 3 bases and J 12 bases; bases outside gene matches: 2. The CDR3 length is 11 residues. In nucleotides, the CDR3 is TGTGCCATCAGTGAAGGGACAGTCCAGCATTTT. It translates to CAISEGTVQHF.

CDR3 sequence: CSGERNTEAFF. The CDR3 DNA is TGCAGTGGGGAGAGGAACACTGAAGCTTTCTTT. The J gene is TRBJ1-1, the V gene TRBV20-1; D is unclear. The V and J ends lost 7 bases and 1 base respectively, with 7 bases between them. CDR3 length: 11 residues. Germline V gene lookup returns CDR1 DFQATT and CDR2 SNEGSKA (reference sequence).

The chain recombines TRBV7-9 with TRBJ2-5; TRBD1 agrees at 9 bases. Trimming took 5 bases from V and 4 from J; bases not matched to a gene: 5. The CDR3 runs to 14 residues. The V gene's germline CDR1 is SEHNR and CDR2 FQNEAQ (reference sequence). In nucleotides, the CDR3 is TGTGCCAGCAGCCCGGGACAGGGAGGAGAGACCCAGTACTTC. This translates into CASSPGQGGETQYF.

This clone has only a few counts. The chain combines TRBV6-6 with TRBJ1-5; D is unclear. CDR3 length: 15 amino acids. V was trimmed by 0 bases and J by 2 bases, leaving 8 bases between them. CDR1 is MNHNY and CDR2 is SVGAGI in the germline V gene (reference sequence). The CDR3 region is CASSYSRMGNQPQHF. The CDR3 DNA is TGTGCCAGCAGTTACTCGAGAATGGGCAATCAGCCCCAGCATTTT.

This rearrangement joins TRBV27 to TRBJ1-5; perhaps TRBD1 as D (5 bases). Germline V gene sequence: CDR1 MNHEY, CDR2 SMNVEV (reference sequence). The V and J ends lost 4 bases and 3 bases respectively, with 7 bases between them. The CDR3 extends over 13 amino acids. The CDR3 is CASSWGYNQPQHF. The CDR3 DNA reads as TGTGCCAGCAGTTGGGGCTACAATCAGCCCCAGCATTTT.

This chain connects TRBV18 to TRBJ1-1; D possibly corresponds to TRBD1 (6 bases). Trimming stripped 6 bases from V and 0 bases from J, with 14 bases between. The CDR3 totals 15 residues. Looked up from germline, CDR1 is KGHSH and CDR2 is LQKENI. The CDR3 is CASSPRQVMNTEAFF. CDR3 bases: TGTGCCAGCTCGCCTAGACAGGTCATGAACACTGAAGCTTTCTTT.

J is TRBJ2-1 and V is TRBV4-3; 13 bases are shared with TRBD2. Germline V CDR1 and CDR2: LGHNA, YSLEER. CDR3 length: 19 residues. Losses at the gene ends were 0 bases for V and 5 bases for J; bases not matched to a gene: 10. Here the CDR3 reads CASSQDRTSGGPTDNEQFF. Here the CDR3 DNA reads TGCGCCAGCAGCCAAGATCGGACTAGCGGGGGACCTACCGACAATGAGCAGTTCTTC.

This chain links TRBV5-4 with TRBJ2-5, with 15 bases fitting TRBD2. With 3 bases clipped from V and 5 bases from J, the junction kept 2 bases outside the gene matches. The CDR3 has 15 residues. CDR1 is SGHNT and CDR2 is YYREEE in the germline V gene (reference sequence). Written as DNA, the CDR3 is TGTGCCAGCAGCTCCGGACTAGCGGGGGGGGAGACCCAGTACTTC. It encodes CASSSGLAGGETQYF. The complete variable domain, with remaining parts taken from reference TRBV5-4 and TRBJ2-5, reads ETGVTQSPTHLIKTRGQQVTLRCSSQSGHNTVSWYQQALGQGPQFIFQYYREEENGRGNFPPRFSGLQFPNYSSELNVNALELDDSALYLCASSSGLAGGETQYFGPGTRLLVL.

The genes are TRBV6-6 and TRBJ1-1; D unclear. V gave up 8 bases and J gave up 7 bases, with 8 bases separating them. Germline CDR1 and CDR2: MNHNY and SVGAGI (reference sequence). This CDR3 comprises 10 residues. CDR3 sequence: CASGDHEAFF. DNA of the CDR3: TGTGCCAGCGGAGACCATGAAGCTTTCTTT.

This chain uses TRBV18 with TRBJ1-2; D gene ambiguous. The CDR3 runs 13 residues. Germline CDR1 reads KGHSH; CDR2 reads LQKENI. Trimming removed 6 bases from V and 0 bases from J, with 8 bases in between. The CDR3 spells CASSWTSNYGYTF. DNA for the CDR3: TGTGCCAGCTCCTGGACTTCTAACTATGGCTACACCTTC.

CDR3 loop: CASRETGHYGYTF. DNA of the CDR3: TGTGCCAGTAGAGAGACAGGGCACTATGGCTACACCTTC. The chain recombines TRBV19 with TRBJ1-2; 7 bases fit TRBD1. Germline loops: CDR1 LNHDA, CDR2 SQIVND (reference sequence). V was pared by 6 bases and J by 3 bases, with 4 bases of the junction left unmatched. There are 13 residues in the CDR3.

This chain joins TRBV7-8 and TRBJ2-1; 8 nucleotides line up with TRBD1. The CDR3 is 15 residues long. With V trimmed by 5 bases and J by 4 bases, 7 bases remained unmatched. Germline-derived CDR1 and CDR2 are SGHVS and FQNEAQ. The CDR3 protein is CASSRRDRYYNEQFF. The CDR3 coding sequence is TGTGCCAGCAGCCGTCGGGACAGGTATTACAATGAGCAGTTCTTC.

Remarks on this clone: Other DNA variants within this sample encode the same CDR3. The V gene is TRBV19, the J gene TRBJ2-7; weak D call: TRBD2 (6 bases). Trimming stripped 8 bases from V and 0 bases from J, with 14 bases between. Per germline, CDR1 LNHDA and CDR2 SQIVND (reference sequence). The CDR3 spans 14 residues. The CDR3 loop is CASSSGGSSYEQYF. CDR3 DNA sequence: TGTGCCAGTTCCTCTGGAGGGAGCTCCTACGAGCAGTACTTC. Filled out from reference TRBV19 and TRBJ2-7, the complete variable domain reads DGGITQSPKYLFRKEGQNVTLSCEQNLNHDAMYWYRQDPGQGLRLIYYSQIVNDFQKGDIAEGYSVSREKKESFPLTVTSAQKNPTAFYLCASSSGGSSYEQYFGPGTRLTVT.

The rearrangement joins TRBV5-1 to TRBJ2-1, with a tentative D call TRBD1 (6 bases). The CDR3 contains 17 residues. V lost 1 base and J 0 bases, leaving 14 bases between the germline ends. Germline V gene lookup returns CDR1 SGHRS and CDR2 YFSETQ. CDR3 nucleotide sequence: TGCGCCAGCAGCTTGACGGCAGGGGTCCACTCCTACAATGAGCAGTTCTTC. Residues: CASSLTAGVHSYNEQFF.

The rearrangement links TRBV5-1 to TRBJ2-7; 8 nucleotides line up with TRBD1. The V gene end was trimmed by 7 bases and the J gene end by 3 bases; junction bases not matched to a gene: 12. CDR1 SGHRS and CDR2 YFSETQ come from the germline V gene. The CDR3 runs to 15 residues. The CDR3 sequence: CASCPDRVYNYEQYF. The CDR3 DNA sequence: TGCGCCAGCTGTCCGGACAGGGTCTACAACTACGAGCAGTACTTC.

A single count supports this clone. The chain is built from TRBV30 and TRBJ2-5, with D perhaps TRBD1 (5 bases). Trimming pared 3 bases from V and 3 bases from J, leaving 11 bases between. The CDR3 spans 13 residues. The germline gives CDR1 GTSNPN, CDR2 SVGIG (reference sequence). CDR3 in amino acids: CAWRLGQEETQYF. The CDR3 nucleotides read TGTGCCTGGAGGCTGGGGCAGGAAGAGACCCAGTACTTC.

J is TRBJ1-4 and V is TRBV7-9; 10 bases are a match to TRBD1. The CDR3 is 18 residues long. Trimming at V came to 3 bases and at J to 1 base, leaving 8 bases not matched to a gene. Germline V gene lookup returns CDR1 SEHNR and CDR2 FQNEAQ (reference sequence). As DNA, the CDR3 is TGTGCCAGCAGCTTCGACAGGGGGCGGGGAGGAACTAATGAAAAACTGTTTTTT. Amino acid sequence: CASSFDRGRGGTNEKLFF.

The V and J genes are TRBV9 and TRBJ1-6, with 7 bases matching TRBD1. CDR1 is SGDLS, CDR2 YYNGEE, per germline. The V gene end was trimmed by 7 bases and the J gene end by 7 bases; junction bases not matched to a gene: 8. This CDR3 comprises 14 residues. This CDR3 is CASADGTVNSPLHF. DNA of the CDR3: TGTGCCAGCGCCGACGGGACAGTCAATTCACCCCTCCACTTT.

This chain uses TRBV2 with TRBJ1-4, with 7 bases that match TRBD1. The V gene's germline CDR1 is SNHLY and CDR2 FYNNEI. Trimming at V came to 5 bases and at J to 1 base, leaving 7 bases not matched to a gene. This CDR3 has 16 residues. CDR3 in amino acids: CASSSSSGGTNEKLFF. The CDR3 DNA is TGTGCCAGCAGTTCCTCTTCAGGGGGAACTAATGAAAAACTGTTTTTT.

The gene calls are TRBV9 and TRBJ2-2, with 12 bases identical to TRBD1. Germline V CDR1 and CDR2: SGDLS, YYNGEE. The junction had 4 bases not matched to a gene; V was cut back by 1 base and J by 6 bases. The CDR3 contains 16 residues. CDR3 DNA: TGTGCCAGCAGCGTATCCGGGACAGGGGGCCCCGGGGAGCTGTTTTTT. It yields the protein CASSVSGTGGPGELFF.

This sequence joins TRBV7-3 and TRBJ1-5; D not certain. The CDR3 spans 13 residues. V was trimmed by 5 bases and J by 5 bases, leaving 10 bases between them. CDR1 is SGHTA, CDR2 FQGTGA, per germline. CDR3 bases: TGTGCCAGCAGCCGGAACGGGGATCAGCCCCAGCATTTT. This encodes CASSRNGDQPQHF.

The chain joins TRBV11-2 to TRBJ2-7; TRBD2 is a possible D gene (6 bases). In germline, CDR1 is SGHAT, CDR2 FQNNGV. Trimming pared 4 bases from V and 5 bases from J, leaving 12 bases between. The CDR3 covers 13 residues. The CDR3 here is CASSSGLGDEQYF. As DNA, the CDR3 is TGTGCCAGCAGCTCGGGACTCGGAGACGAGCAGTACTTC.

The rearrangement uses TRBV4-3 and TRBJ2-5; TRBD2 agrees at 12 bases. The CDR3 is made up of 15 amino acids. Germline V lookup: CDR1 LGHNA, CDR2 YSLEER. V dropped 4 bases and J dropped 5; count of bases not matched to a gene: 5. CDR3 in DNA: TGCGCCAGCAGCCGGCTAGCGGGGGGGACGGAGACCCAGTACTTC. This gives the protein CASSRLAGGTETQYF.

This chain uses TRBV7-2 with TRBJ2-2; perhaps TRBD1 as D (5 bases). Trimming left V 3 bases short and J 0 bases short, with 8 bases between. CDR1 is SGHTA, CDR2 FQGNSA, per germline. The CDR3 totals 15 residues. In DNA form, the CDR3 reads TGTGCCAGCAGCTTGGGGCGACCGAACACCGGGGAGCTGTTTTTT. Translated, it gives CASSLGRPNTGELFF.

V usage is TRBV7-2 and J usage is TRBJ1-2; D gene unclear. The germline V gene has CDR1 SGHTA and CDR2 FQGNSA. V lost 3 bases and J 6 bases, leaving 20 bases between the germline ends. The CDR3 loop spans 16 amino acids. The CDR3 nucleotides read TGTGCCAGCAGCTTCAGGTCTGACGCCACCAGGCATGGCTACACCTTC. This codes for CASSFRSDATRHGYTF.

This chain links TRBV7-2 with TRBJ2-7; TRBD2 matches 9 bases. CDR1 SGHTA and CDR2 FQGNSA come from the germline V gene. V shed 2 bases, J shed 2 bases, and the junction held 4 bases outside the gene matches. The CDR3 extends over 15 amino acids. The DNA for the CDR3 is TGTGCCAGCAGCTTATTAGCGGGGGCGCCCTACGAGCAGTACTTC. It encodes CASSLLAGAPYEQYF.

The sample holds a few counts of this clone. This rearrangement joins TRBV10-2 to TRBJ1-1; the match to TRBD1 covers 9 bases. This CDR3 comprises 14 residues. Looked up from germline, CDR1 is WSHSY and CDR2 is SAAADI. Trimming at V came to 5 bases and at J to 4 bases, leaving 5 bases not matched to a gene. In nucleotides, the CDR3 is TGCGCCAGCAGTTCACAGGGGGCGCGCACTGAAGCTTTCTTT. Translating it yields CASSSQGARTEAFF.